Included here is one T cell receptor beta chain sequence, with context. The data are from a study of chemoradiotherapy in HPV16-positive cancers. Some clones are missing from TCRdb's copy, which holds only in-frame ones; the method was immunoSEQ multiplex PCR. The repertoire has approximately 9,500 clones, 70% of them found once; the top ten carry 10%. In germline, CDR1 is MGHDK, CDR2 SYGVNS. V gave up 1 base and J gave up 1 base, with 4 bases separating them. The CDR3 has 14 amino acids. Sequences were derived from tumor tissue, sampled from a patient who underwent chemoradiotherapy. This sequence was found in a human donor with HPV-associated anogenital cancer. The V call is TRBV25-1, the J call TRBJ2-2; D is unclear. The CDR3 nucleotides are TGTGCCAGCAGTGAATTAAGGAACACCGGGGAGCTGTTTTTT. The encoded protein is CASSELRNTGELFF.